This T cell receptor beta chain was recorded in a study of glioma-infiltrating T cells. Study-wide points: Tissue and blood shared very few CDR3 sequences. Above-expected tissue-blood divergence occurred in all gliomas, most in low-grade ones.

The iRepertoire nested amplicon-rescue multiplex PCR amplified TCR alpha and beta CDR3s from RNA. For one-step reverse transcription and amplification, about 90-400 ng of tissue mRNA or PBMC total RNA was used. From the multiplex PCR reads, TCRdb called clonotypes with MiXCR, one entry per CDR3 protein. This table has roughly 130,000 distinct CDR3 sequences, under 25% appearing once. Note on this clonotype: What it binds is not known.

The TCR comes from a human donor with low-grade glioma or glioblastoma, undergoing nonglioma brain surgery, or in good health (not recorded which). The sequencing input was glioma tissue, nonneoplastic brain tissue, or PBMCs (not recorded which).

CDR3 residues: CASSPRTGGAADGYTF. In DNA, the CDR3 is TGTGCCAGCAGCCCGAGGACAGGGGGCGCTGCGGATGGCTACACCTTC. The V call is TRBV11-1, the J call TRBJ1-2; 11 bases line up with TRBD1. The J segment lost 6 bases and the V segment lost 5 bases, leaving 11 bases of the junction unmatched. CDR1 SGHAT and CDR2 FQDESV come from the germline V gene (reference sequence). The CDR3 extends over 16 amino acids. Based on the CDR3 plus reference TRBV11-1 and TRBJ1-2, the full variable domain is EAEVAQSPRYKITEKSQAVAFWCDPISGHATLYWYRQILGQGPELLVQFQDESVVDDSQLPKDRFSAERLKGVDSTLKIQPAELGDSAMYLCASSPRTGGAADGYTFGSGTRLTVV.